This TCR beta chain was sequenced for a study of vaccination and CD4 T cells after COVID-19. Study in general: Cultures designated as controls were supplied with a CEFX pool, an HIV-1 Nef pool, or no peptide.

CDR1 is MNHNS and CDR2 is SASEGT in the germline V gene. There are 15 residues in the CDR3. Germline trimming cut 6 bases from V and 2 bases from J; bases unmatched to any gene: 7. Treatment here: roughly 10-day PBMC culture with coronavirus spike peptide pools or control peptides (ViraFEST assay). Negative selection enriched CD4+ T cells from cultures at 9 to 11 days. By share, this clonotype ranks as medium-sized. Its antigen is as yet unknown. An Oncomine TCR Beta short-read assay was used to sequence the DNA from cultured CD4+ T cells. In TCRdb, the PCR reads were re-called with MiXCR into one record per CDR3 protein. In the table there are 9,500 to 15,000 distinct CDR3 sequences, 60% of which are singletons.

Material for sequencing was CD4+ T cells from blood, cultured in vitro. The receptor's source is a human donor who had recovered from COVID-19. The chain recombines TRBV6-1 with TRBJ2-7; 10 positions agree with TRBD1. CDR3 region: CASSPWDRGPYEQYF. The CDR3 nucleotides are TGTGCCAGCAGCCCCTGGGACAGGGGTCCCTACGAGCAGTACTTC.